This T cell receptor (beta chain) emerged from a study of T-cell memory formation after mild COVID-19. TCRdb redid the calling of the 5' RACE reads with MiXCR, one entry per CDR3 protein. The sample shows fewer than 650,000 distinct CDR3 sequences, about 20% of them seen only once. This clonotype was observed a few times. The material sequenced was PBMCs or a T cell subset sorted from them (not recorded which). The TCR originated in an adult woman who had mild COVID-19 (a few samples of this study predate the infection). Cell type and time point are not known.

In DNA, the CDR3 is TGTGCCAGCAGTCCCAACTCCGGGCAATACTCATCCCTGACGCCGTTCTTC. It is translated as CASSPNSGQYSSLTPFF. The chain carries TRBV7-9 and TRBJ2-1; the D is unclear. Germline V gives CDR1 SEHNR, CDR2 FQNEAQ (reference sequence). CDR3 size: 17 residues. V lost 6 bases and J lost 15, with 33 bases in between.